These T cell receptor beta chains were read from a single sample in a study of control samples from healthy donors and cancer patients. Data came from immunoSEQ multiplex PCR; TCRdb stores just in-frame clones and leaves some out. There are about 220,000 clones in the sample; 85% to 95% occur only once, and less than 1.6% lies in the top ten. Sequenced material: blood. The receptors stem from a man in his fifties in good health. Each CDR3 is given with its conserved first and last residue. D genes are given only for firm matches. Where a row states a size, it is once, few, many or the class of an expanded clone; other rows omit it.

>-|TRBV7-2|TRBJ1-4|-
CASSLEAGDEKLFF
TGTGCCAGCAGCTTAGAGGCAGGGGATGAAAAACTGTTTTTT
>-|TRBV7-9|TRBJ2-6|-
CASSPGFSGANVLTF
TGTGCCAGCAGCCCTGGCTTCTCTGGGGCCAACGTCCTGACTTTC
>-|TRBV5-1|TRBJ1-3|-
CASSLDTGGNTIYF
TGCGCCAGCAGCTTGGATACGGGCGGAAACACCATATATTTT
>-|TRBV5-6|TRBJ2-2|-
CASRLSGDNTGELFF
TGTGCCAGCAGGCTCTCAGGGGACAACACCGGGGAGCTGTTTTTT
>TRBD1|TRBV3-1/TRBV3-2|TRBJ1-2|once
CASSLLDREATF
TGTGCCAGCAGCCTCCTGGACAGGGAAGCGACCTTC
>-|TRBV5-8|TRBJ2-1|-
CASSLPYNEQFF
TGTGCCAGCAGCCTTCCCTACAATGAGCAGTTCTTC
>TRBD1|TRBV30|TRBJ2-7|-
CAWMPGQSYEQYF
TGTGCCTGGATGCCGGGACAGTCCTACGAGCAGTACTTC
>-|TRBV10-2|TRBJ1-2|-
CASSEPTLWGGYTF
TGCGCCAGCAGTGAGCCGACCCTCTGGGGAGGCTACACCTTC
>-|TRBV9|TRBJ1-3|-
CASSVARDGNTIYF
TGTGCCAGCAGCGTAGCCAGGGACGGAAACACCATATATTTT
>-|TRBV18|TRBJ2-2|once
CASSQTDHPNTGELFF
TGTGCCAGCTCACAAACAGACCACCCGAACACCGGGGAGCTGTTTTTT
>-|TRBV29-1|TRBJ1-4|-
CSVLGGDEKLFF
TGCAGCGTTCTGGGGGGGGATGAAAAACTGTTTTTT
>TRBD1|TRBV7-9|TRBJ1-3|-
CASSQKNRGGAGNTIYF
TGTGCCAGCAGCCAAAAGAACAGGGGAGGAGCTGGAAACACCATATATTTT
>TRBD2|TRBV5-4|TRBJ2-1|-
CASSLISGGPYNEQFF
TGTGCCAGCAGCTTGATTAGCGGGGGCCCCTACAATGAGCAGTTCTTC
>-|TRBV19|TRBJ1-1|-
CASSIGGGATEAFF
TGTGCCAGTAGTATAGGGGGCGGGGCCACTGAAGCTTTCTTT
>-|TRBV27|TRBJ1-1|-
CASSLGFGVGNTEAFF
TGTGCCAGCAGTTTGGGGTTTGGGGTGGGGAACACTGAAGCTTTCTTT
>-|TRBV29-1|TRBJ1-5|-
CITGTRGSQPQHF
TGTATCACAGGGACTCGAGGCAGTCAGCCCCAGCATTTT
>-|TRBV5-5|TRBJ2-1|-
CAAQPDPSYNEQFF
TGTGCCGCCCAGCCGGACCCCTCCTACAATGAGCAGTTCTTC
>-|TRBV18|TRBJ2-6|-
CASSLTSGANVLTF
TGTGCCAGCTCACTAACCTCTGGGGCCAACGTCCTGACTTTC
>-|TRBV3-1/TRBV3-2|TRBJ2-5|-
CASSQGAGVETQYF
TGTGCCAGCAGCCAAGGCGCAGGGGTAGAGACCCAGTACTTC
>TRBD1|TRBV18|TRBJ2-7|once
CASSATGQGAGEQYF
TGTGCCAGCTCGGCGACGGGACAGGGGGCGGGCGAGCAGTACTTC
>TRBD2|TRBV7-6|TRBJ2-1|few
CASSTGLAAYNEQFF
TGTGCCAGCAGCACGGGACTAGCGGCCTACAATGAGCAGTTCTTC
>TRBD1|TRBV6-7|TRBJ1-2|few
CASSYMIRDSRSGYTF
TGTGCCAGCAGTTACATGATCCGGGACAGCCGGAGTGGCTACACCTTC
>-|TRBV4-2|TRBJ1-5|-
CASSQDLSNQPQHF
TGTGCCAGCAGCCAAGATTTGAGCAATCAGCCCCAGCATTTT
>-|TRBV11-2|TRBJ1-6|-
CASSYGAAVNSPLHF
TGTGCCAGCAGCTACGGGGCAGCCGTGAATTCACCCCTCCACTTT
>TRBD1|TRBV5-1|TRBJ1-3|-
CASRRTGAGNTIYF
TGCGCCAGCAGGAGGACAGGGGCCGGAAACACCATATATTTT
>TRBD1|TRBV18|TRBJ2-7|-
CASSTPDRGPPSEQYF
TGTGCCAGCTCGACACCCGACAGGGGTCCCCCAAGCGAGCAGTACTTC
>-|TRBV3-1/TRBV3-2|TRBJ1-5|once
CASSQPLNYRAGQPQHF
TGTGCCAGCAGCCAACCCCTCAATTACAGGGCCGGACAGCCCCAGCATTTT
>-|TRBV6-5|TRBJ1-1|-
CASRGVSTEAFF
TGTGCCAGCAGGGGGGTGAGCACTGAAGCTTTCTTT
>TRBD1|TRBV30|TRBJ1-1|-
CAWRRQGNTEAFF
TGTGCCTGGAGACGACAGGGGAACACTGAAGCTTTCTTT
>TRBD1|TRBV2|TRBJ2-5|few
CARRTDRGLQETQYF
TGTGCCAGACGGACCGACAGGGGGCTTCAAGAGACCCAGTACTTC
>-|TRBV5-1|TRBJ2-5|-
CASSLEGFQETQYF
TGCGCCAGCAGCCTCGAGGGGTTTCAAGAGACCCAGTACTTC
>-|TRBV27|TRBJ2-5|-
CASSIQQGRQETQYF
TGTGCCAGCAGTATACAGCAGGGACGGCAAGAGACCCAGTACTTC
>-|TRBV28|TRBJ1-5|-
CASSFGSNQPQHF
TGTGCCAGCAGTTTCGGGAGCAATCAGCCCCAGCATTTT
>-|TRBV3-1/TRBV3-2|TRBJ1-2|-
CASSQAAQGAVRKGYTF
TGTGCCAGCAGCCAAGCCGCACAGGGCGCCGTTCGTAAGGGCTACACCTTC
>-|TRBV2|TRBJ2-1|-
CACRPNSYNEQFF
TGTGCCTGTAGACCAAACTCCTACAATGAGCAGTTCTTC
>-|TRBV6-6|TRBJ2-6|-
CASSYSGVAGANVLTF
TGTGCCAGCAGTTACTCCGGGGTCGCTGGGGCCAACGTCCTGACTTTC
>-|TRBV14|TRBJ2-1|-
CASSLRGFTYNEQFF
TGTGCCAGCAGCCTTAGGGGTTTCACCTACAATGAGCAGTTCTTC
>TRBD1|TRBV4-2|TRBJ1-5|-
CASSPRTGHNQPQHF
TGTGCCAGCAGCCCCCGGACAGGGCACAATCAGCCCCAGCATTTT
>-|TRBV6-5|TRBJ1-2|once
CASYRADHYGYTF
TGTGCCAGCTACAGGGCCGATCACTATGGCTACACCTTC
>-|TRBV11-2|TRBJ2-3|once
CATTWDGTDTQYF
TGTGCCACTACGTGGGACGGCACAGATACGCAGTATTTT